Following are 30 T cell receptor beta chains from one sample sequenced in a study of blood T cell repertoires in COVID-19. The assay was immunoSEQ multiplex PCR, and TCRdb's table has in-frame clones only and misses some. The sample includes 410,000 or so clones, about 91% seen only once; the top ten take around 1.5%. The sequenced sample consisted of peripheral blood. These receptors all come from a woman aged 40 to 49 with COVID-19, enrolled during active disease.

This rearrangement joins TRBV9 to TRBJ2-5, with D possibly TRBD1 on 5 matching bases. Trimming took 0 bases from V and 7 from J, leaving 28 bases between them. The CDR3 totals 19 residues. The germline V gene encodes CDR1 SGDLS and CDR2 YYNGEE. The CDR3 DNA reads TGTGCCAGCAGCGTAGCAGGGCAGGGAATAAGTGGTGGGCGAGGGACCCAGTACTTC. Protein: CASSVAGQGISGGRGTQYF.

The rearrangement links TRBV29-1 to TRBJ1-2; D is undetermined. CDR3 length: 12 amino acids. CDR1 SQVTM and CDR2 ANQGSEA come from the germline V gene. The CDR3 DNA reads as TGCATGATAAGGAGCCAGAACTATGGCTACACCTTC. This sequence encodes CMIRSQNYGYTF.

This clone appeared a single time. The rearrangement links TRBV11-3 to TRBJ2-1; perhaps TRBD1 as D (6 bases). The CDR3 is 14 residues long. With 4 bases removed from V and 5 bases from J, the gap between germline ends came to 12 bases. CDR1 and CDR2 from the germline V gene are SGHNT and YENEEA. Written as DNA, the CDR3 is TGTGCCAGCAGCTCCCAGGGGAATCACAATGAGCAGTTCTTC. This gives the protein CASSSQGNHNEQFF.

This chain joins TRBV9 and TRBJ2-2, with D possibly being TRBD2 (5 bases). V lost 1 base and J lost 6, with 10 bases in between. The CDR3 length is 14 residues. CDR1 SGDLS and CDR2 YYNGEE come from the germline V gene. The CDR3 DNA sequence: TGTGCCAGCAGCGTACGGGGAGAGGCCGGGGAGCTGTTTTTT. Translation gives CASSVRGEAGELFF.

The rearrangement links TRBV6-2 or TRBV6-3 to TRBJ2-1, with 8 bases identical to TRBD2. The CDR3 consists of 16 residues. With V trimmed by 5 bases and J by 1 base, 7 bases remained unmatched. From germline, CDR1 is MNHEY and CDR2 SVGEGT. For the CDR3, the DNA is TGTGCCAGCAGTGCGGGGACTAGTTTTTCCTACAATGAGCAGTTCTTC. Its protein product is CASSAGTSFSYNEQFF.

This rearrangement joins TRBV10-3 to TRBJ2-1; 11 bases fit TRBD1. Trimming removed 4 bases from V and 3 bases from J; junction bases left unmatched: 2. CDR1 ENHRY and CDR2 SYGVKD come from the germline V gene. This CDR3 is 15 amino acids long. The CDR3 bases are TGTGCCATCAGTGGGACAGGGGGCATCTACAATGAGCAGTTCTTC. This encodes CAISGTGGIYNEQFF.

This chain links TRBV7-6 with TRBJ2-7; a weak D match, TRBD1 (6 bases). Trimming left V 2 bases short and J 2 bases short, with 16 bases between. CDR3 length: 16 residues. The germline V gene has CDR1 SGHVS and CDR2 FNYEAQ. DNA of the CDR3: TGTGCCAGCAGCTTAACCCCCAGGGGATCTCCCTACGAGCAGTACTTC. Its protein is CASSLTPRGSPYEQYF. The whole variable domain, filled in from reference TRBV7-6 and TRBJ2-7, reads GAGVSQSPRYKVTKRGQDVALRCDPISGHVSLYWYRQALGQGPEFLTYFNYEAQQDKSGLPNDRFSAERPEGSISTLTIQRTEQRDSAMYRCASSLTPRGSPYEQYFGPGTRLTVT.

J is TRBJ1-5 and V is TRBV7-9; D might be TRBD1 (5 bases). Germline assignment: CDR1 SEHNR and CDR2 FQNEAQ (reference sequence). CDR3 length equals 17 residues. V dropped 2 bases and J dropped 7 bases, with 21 bases sitting between them. This CDR3 is CASSLNPGQGSRQPQHF. CDR3 nucleotides: TGTGCCAGCAGCTTAAATCCCGGGCAGGGAAGTAGGCAGCCCCAGCATTTT.

With respect to this clone: The same CDR3 can be traced to other DNA sequences in this sample. This chain links TRBV24-1 with TRBJ1-3; D is perhaps TRBD1 (6 bases). The CDR3 covers 15 residues. Germline V gene data show CDR1 as KGHDR and CDR2 as SFDVKD. The V and J ends lost 4 bases and 4 bases respectively, with 13 bases between them. The CDR3 region is CATSDPTGSGNTIYF. The CDR3 DNA reads as TGTGCCACCAGTGACCCAACAGGGAGCGGAAACACCATATATTTT.

In its sample, this clone was seen a few times. V gene TRBV29-1 combines with J gene TRBJ2-3, with 8 bases that match TRBD1. Losses at the gene ends were 7 bases for V and 0 bases for J; bases not matched to a gene: 6. The CDR3 loop spans 14 amino acids. CDR1 and CDR2 from the germline V gene are SQVTM and ANQGSEA. CDR3 sequence (DNA): TGCAGCGCCCCAAGGACAGGGAGCACAGATACGCAGTATTTT. It encodes CSAPRTGSTDTQYF.

This chain uses TRBV7-9 with TRBJ2-1; 13 bases agree with TRBD2. The CDR3 consists of 16 residues. The germline gives CDR1 SEHNR, CDR2 FQNEAQ (reference sequence). The ends lost 5 bases at V and 8 bases at J; junction bases unmatched: 9. The CDR3 loop is CASSQTTSGRSYEQFF. The CDR3 region has the DNA TGTGCCAGCAGCCAAACGACTAGCGGGAGGTCGTATGAGCAGTTCTTC. Full variable domain (remainder filled in from reference TRBV7-9 and TRBJ2-1): DTGVSQNPRHKITKRGQNVTFRCDPISEHNRLYWYRQTLGQGPEFLTYFQNEAQLEKSRLLSDRFSAERPKGSFSTLEIQRTEQGDSAMYLCASSQTTSGRSYEQFFGPGTRLTVL.

This rearrangement joins TRBV7-2 to TRBJ2-1, with 10 bases matching TRBD2. Losses at the gene ends were 0 bases for V and 6 bases for J; bases not matched to a gene: 2. CDR1 and CDR2 from the germline V gene are SGHTA and FQGNSA. The CDR3 consists of 15 residues. DNA for the CDR3: TGTGCCAGCAGCTTAGCACTAGCGGGACTCAATGAGCAGTTCTTC. It codes for CASSLALAGLNEQFF.

Notes on this clone: The sample holds other DNA sequences that translate to the same CDR3. The gene calls are TRBV7-9 and TRBJ1-2, with D possibly TRBD1 on 6 matching bases. The CDR3 covers 14 residues. V shed 1 base and J shed 2 bases, with 8 bases lying between them. Germline values: CDR1 SEHNR, CDR2 FQNEAQ (reference sequence). As DNA, the CDR3 is TGTGCCAGCAGCTTAGGGCAGGGGAACTATGGCTACACCTTC. This sequence encodes CASSLGQGNYGYTF.

In DNA form, the CDR3 reads TGTGCCAGCAGCTCCCAAGGAGCAGAAGCTTTCTTT. The encoded protein is CASSSQGAEAFF. The V call is TRBV5-4, the J call TRBJ1-1; no reliable D call. V lost 3 bases and J lost 8, with 11 bases in between. CDR3 size: 12 residues. The germline V gene encodes CDR1 SGHNT and CDR2 YYREEE (reference sequence).

The chain recombines TRBV7-9 with TRBJ1-4; 12 nucleotides agree with TRBD1. Germline values: CDR1 SEHNR, CDR2 FQNEAQ (reference sequence). The CDR3 is 18 amino acids. Losses at the gene ends were 4 bases for V and 7 bases for J; bases not matched to a gene: 13. The CDR3 nucleotides read TGTGCCAGCAGCTCGGGTGGGGACAGGGGGCTCTACGGTGAAAAACTGTTTTTT. Translation gives CASSSGGDRGLYGEKLFF.

V is TRBV15 and J is TRBJ1-1; no reliable D call. The length of the CDR3 is 15 residues. V was pared by 0 bases and J by 1 base, with 9 bases between. The germline V gene has CDR1 LNHNV and CDR2 YYDKDF (reference sequence). CDR3 sequence reads: CATSRDDAGNTEAFF. As DNA, the CDR3 is TGTGCCACCAGCAGAGATGATGCAGGGAACACTGAAGCTTTCTTT.

The V call is TRBV27, the J call TRBJ1-5; 10 bases map to TRBD1. Germline V gene sequence: CDR1 MNHEY, CDR2 SMNVEV (reference sequence). The CDR3 runs 15 residues. With V trimmed by 6 bases and J by 4 bases, 6 bases remained unmatched. The CDR3: CASSRDRGINQPQHF. For the CDR3, the DNA is TGTGCCAGCAGCCGGGACAGGGGAATAAATCAGCCCCAGCATTTT.

This clone appeared once. V is TRBV11-2 and J is TRBJ1-2, with D possibly TRBD1 on 5 matching bases. The CDR3 spans 14 residues. The germline gives CDR1 SGHAT, CDR2 FQNNGV. The ends were cut back, 5 bases at V and 8 bases at J, with 18 bases in the middle. CDR3 sequence (DNA): TGTGCCAGCAGCCCTGGGAAGGGGCAATACGGCTACACCTTC. Protein sequence: CASSPGKGQYGYTF.

The chain uses TRBV7-3 and TRBJ2-1; 12 nucleotides line up with TRBD2. There are 16 residues in the CDR3. The V and J ends lost 1 base and 9 bases, in that order; junction bases with no gene match: 7. Germline CDR1 and CDR2: SGHTA and FQGTGA. The CDR3 is CASSLRWLAGGSEQFF. DNA for the CDR3: TGTGCCAGCAGCTTAAGATGGCTAGCGGGAGGGTCTGAGCAGTTCTTC.

DNA for the CDR3: TGTGCCAGCAGTGAAAGGGGACTAGCGACGGGGGAGCAGTACTTC. Translation gives CASSERGLATGEQYF. This chain uses TRBV6-1 with TRBJ2-7; TRBD2 aligns across 10 bases. Per the germline V gene, CDR1 is MNHNS and CDR2 is SASEGT. The CDR3 is made up of 15 amino acids. V was clipped by 2 bases and J by 7 bases; unmatched bases: 8.

This chain uses TRBV7-9 with TRBJ2-7; 11 bases agree with TRBD2. The CDR3 spans 14 residues. From germline, CDR1 is SEHNR and CDR2 FQNEAQ (reference sequence). V trimming: 4 bases; J trimming: 4 bases; junction bases outside the gene matches: 3. This chain's CDR3 is CASSSGTSGYEQYF. CDR3 nucleotide sequence: TGTGCCAGCAGCTCCGGGACTAGCGGATACGAGCAGTACTTC.

The rearrangement links TRBV5-1 to TRBJ1-5, with D perhaps matching TRBD1 (6 bases). Germline values: CDR1 SGHRS, CDR2 YFSETQ. The V and J ends lost 4 bases and 5 bases respectively, with 13 bases between them. This CDR3 has 14 residues. The CDR3 region is CASSPGTTHQPQHF. The CDR3 DNA is TGCGCCAGCAGCCCCGGGACAACCCATCAGCCCCAGCATTTT.

The J gene is TRBJ1-1, the V gene TRBV19, with unresolved D. Germline V gives CDR1 LNHDA, CDR2 SQIVND (reference sequence). This CDR3 spans 13 amino acids. Trimming took off 10 bases at V and 8 bases at J, with 20 bases between the two ends. Written as DNA, the CDR3 is TGTGCCACCGCTGGCGGAGCCCTCAAGGAAGCTTTCTTT. Its translation: CATAGGALKEAFF.

The table lists this clone with a count of one. The chain carries TRBV10-2 and TRBJ1-5; the D gene is possibly TRBD1 (5 bases). The CDR3 loop spans 16 amino acids. Germline CDR1 reads WSHSY; CDR2 reads SAAADI. The V end was cut by 0 bases, the J end by 2 bases, with 11 bases between. CDR3 DNA: TGCGCCAGCAGTGAGTCGGCAGGGTTTGGCAATCAGCCCCAGCATTTT. Its translation: CASSESAGFGNQPQHF.

Worth noting for this clone: Other DNA variants within this sample encode the same CDR3. The chain joins TRBV6-4 to TRBJ1-1; a possible D gene is TRBD1 (5 bases). CDR1 and CDR2 (germline): MRHNA, SNTAGT. The CDR3 loop spans 13 amino acids. The V and J ends lost 0 bases and 6 bases respectively, with 8 bases between them. The CDR3 loop reads CASSDSQGAEAFF. The CDR3 nucleotides read TGTGCCAGCAGTGACTCCCAGGGCGCTGAAGCTTTCTTT.

The chain carries TRBV27 and TRBJ1-1; D perhaps matches TRBD1 (5 bases). V dropped 0 bases and J dropped 1 base, with 9 bases sitting between them. The CDR3 consists of 15 residues. Looked up from germline, CDR1 is MNHEY and CDR2 is SMNVEV (reference sequence). The CDR3 sequence: CASSLSAGRNTEAFF. CDR3 bases: TGTGCCAGCAGTTTATCGGCAGGGCGGAACACTGAAGCTTTCTTT.

This sequence joins TRBV28 and TRBJ2-7; D perhaps matches TRBD1 (5 bases). Germline-derived CDR1 and CDR2 are MDHEN and SYDVKM. The V end was cut by 7 bases, the J end by 6 bases, with 22 bases between. The CDR3 is made up of 15 amino acids. CDR3 sequence reads: CASTLGRQDLREQYF. The CDR3 DNA sequence: TGTGCCAGCACCTTGGGGCGGCAGGACCTCCGCGAGCAGTACTTC.

This rearrangement joins TRBV7-2 to TRBJ1-1, with 9 bases fitting TRBD1. The V gene end was trimmed by 5 bases and the J gene end by 5 bases; junction bases not matched to a gene: 6. The CDR3 spans 14 residues. The germline V gene encodes CDR1 SGHTA and CDR2 FQGNSA. The CDR3 coding sequence is TGTGCCAGCAGCCCGACAGGGGGTTGGACTGAAGCTTTCTTT. It translates to CASSPTGGWTEAFF.

The DNA for the CDR3 is TGTGCCGCACTCCCCCGGGACACTGAAGCTTTCTTT. Residues: CAALPRDTEAFF. This chain uses TRBV2 with TRBJ1-1; the D is unclear. CDR1 is SNHLY and CDR2 is FYNNEI in the germline V gene. The germline V and J ends were trimmed by 11 bases and 3 bases, with 13 bases remaining between them. The length of the CDR3 is 12 residues. The full variable domain, rest sourced from reference TRBV2 and TRBJ1-1, is EPEVTQTPSHQVTQMGQEVILRCVPISNHLYFYWYRQILGQKVEFLVSFYNNEISEKSEIFDDQFSVERPDGSNFTLKIRSTKLEDSAMYFCAALPRDTEAFFGQGTRLTVV.

CDR3 in amino acids: CASSFSGSDNEQFF. The CDR3 coding sequence is TGTGCCAGCAGCTTCTCAGGTAGCGACAATGAGCAGTTCTTC. The rearrangement joins TRBV11-3 to TRBJ2-1; perhaps TRBD2 as D (5 bases). Germline V gene data show CDR1 as SGHNT and CDR2 as YENEEA. This CDR3 spans 14 amino acids. Trimming pared 3 bases from V and 5 bases from J, leaving 11 bases between.